This T cell receptor (beta chain) was sequenced for a study of T cell changes during pregnancy in multiple sclerosis. The CDR3 length is 13 residues. Germline V CDR1 and CDR2: SGHTA, FQGNSA. V shed 1 base and J shed 13 bases, with 13 bases lying between them. The repertoire was sequenced with immunoSEQ multiplex PCR; TCRdb's copy has only in-frame clones and lacks some. Of about 80,000 clones listed, around 92% are singletons. The rearrangement uses TRBV7-2 and TRBJ2-2; D is ambiguous. The clonotype was recovered from a female donor with multiple sclerosis, enrolled in a pregnancy study. This specimen was peripheral blood, taken before pregnancy. The DNA for the CDR3 is TGTGCCAGCAGCTTAGATGGCGGAACTATGCTGTTTTTT. Residues: CASSLDGGTMLFF.